The 5 T cell receptor beta chains below were found in one sample sequenced in a study of blood T cell repertoires in COVID-19. Profiled with immunoSEQ multiplex PCR; TCRdb holds only in-frame clones, not every one. The sample records under 15,000 clones, roughly 80% being singletons. Sequencing input: peripheral blood. These receptors were obtained from a human donor in a cohort sampled during active COVID-19.

J is TRBJ2-3 and V is TRBV30; D possibly corresponds to TRBD2 (5 bases). CDR1 GTSNPN and CDR2 SVGIG come from the germline V gene (reference sequence). The CDR3 runs 13 residues. V lost 4 bases and J 4 bases, leaving 12 bases between the germline ends. CDR3 amino acids: CAWNGGNADTQYF. The CDR3 DNA sequence: TGTGCCTGGAACGGAGGTAACGCAGATACGCAGTATTTT.

This clone was observed a single time. The chain combines TRBV6-2 or TRBV6-3 with TRBJ2-3; no reliable D call. This CDR3 is built from 13 residues. Trimming pared 4 bases from V and 4 bases from J, leaving 9 bases between. Looked up from germline, CDR1 is MNHEY and CDR2 is SVGEGT. This CDR3 reads CASSSIVPDTQYF. CDR3 in DNA: TGTGCCAGCAGTTCGATAGTTCCAGATACGCAGTATTTT.

The J gene is TRBJ1-2, the V gene TRBV5-6; D remains ambiguous. The CDR3 contains 17 residues. Germline CDR1 SGHDT, CDR2 YYEEEE. V was shortened by 0 bases and J by 4 bases, with 19 bases between the two germline ends. The CDR3 loop reads CASSLGLSALRFYGYTF. The CDR3, as DNA: TGTGCCAGCAGCTTGGGACTGTCCGCTCTACGGTTCTATGGCTACACCTTC.

The V call is TRBV7-2, the J call TRBJ2-2; 14 bases are a match to TRBD2. There are 17 residues in the CDR3. The V gene end was trimmed by 5 bases and the J gene end by 4 bases; junction bases not matched to a gene: 6. Per germline, CDR1 SGHTA and CDR2 FQGNSA. The CDR3 bases are TGTGCCAGCAGCCCCCCGGGACTAGCGGGAGTCACCGGGGAGCTGTTTTTT. This translates into CASSPPGLAGVTGELFF. Drawing the rest from reference TRBV7-2 and TRBJ2-2, the complete variable domain is GAGVSQSPSNKVTEKGKDVELRCDPISGHTALYWYRQSLGQGLEFLIYFQGNSAPDKSGLPSDRFSAERTGGSVSTLTIQRTQQEDSAVYLCASSPPGLAGVTGELFFGEGSRLTVL.

The chain combines TRBV5-6 with TRBJ1-6; 8 bases match TRBD1. This CDR3 region has 15 residues. Germline lookup yields CDR1 SGHDT and CDR2 YYEEEE. The J segment lost 10 bases and the V segment lost 0 bases, leaving 6 bases of the junction unmatched. This chain's CDR3 is CASSLGTGFGSPLHF. CDR3 coding DNA: TGTGCCAGCAGCTTGGGGACAGGGTTTGGGTCACCCCTCCACTTT.